Each of the 8 T cell receptor beta chains below was sequenced from the same sample in a study of blood T cell repertoires in COVID-19. The method was immunoSEQ multiplex PCR; TCRdb's version includes in-frame clones alone and lacks a portion of them. The sample consists of approximately 340,000 clones, 80% to 95% of them appearing once. Sequenced material: PBMCs or T cells enriched from blood (not recorded which). The source of these receptors is a woman aged 40 to 50 who had been exposed to COVID-19.

This chain joins TRBV30 and TRBJ1-2; maybe TRBD1 (6 bases). The CDR3 totals 15 residues. CDR1 GTSNPN and CDR2 SVGIG come from the germline V gene (reference sequence). Trimming pared 3 bases from V and 8 bases from J, leaving 22 bases between. CDR3 nucleotides: TGTGCCTGGAGGCACGGCGGGGGCCCATTATCCGGCTACACCTTC. Translating it yields CAWRHGGGPLSGYTF.

This chain connects TRBV7-2 to TRBJ2-3, with 7 bases lining up with TRBD1. The CDR3 extends over 15 amino acids. V lost 5 bases and J lost 0; bases outside the gene matches: 5. Germline lookup yields CDR1 SGHTA and CDR2 FQGNSA. The DNA of the CDR3 is TGTGCCAGCAGCCCGGACAGGTCTAGCACAGATACGCAGTATTTT. Protein: CASSPDRSSTDTQYF.

The rearrangement links TRBV5-1 to TRBJ2-5; 10 bases agree with TRBD2. Looked up from germline, CDR1 is SGHRS and CDR2 is YFSETQ. Unmatched junction bases numbered 0, after V lost 0 bases and J lost 4 bases. The CDR3 spans 14 residues. CDR3 region: CASSLGLAGETQYF. The DNA of the CDR3 is TGCGCCAGCAGCTTGGGACTAGCGGGAGAGACCCAGTACTTC.

This chain connects TRBV19 to TRBJ2-1; maybe TRBD1 (6 bases). This CDR3 has 17 amino acids. V shed 5 bases and J shed 1 base, with 18 bases lying between them. Germline assignment: CDR1 LNHDA and CDR2 SQIVND (reference sequence). DNA for the CDR3: TGTGCCAGTAGTTCCAGGGGTAGCGCCTTATCCTACAATGAGCAGTTCTTC. It is translated as CASSSRGSALSYNEQFF.

This clone has only one observation. CDR3 bases: TGTGCCAGCAGCCCCGAAAAGGGGATTGCTTTCTTT. It specifies CASSPEKGIAFF. V gene TRBV9 combines with J gene TRBJ1-1, with a weak D call TRBD1 (5 bases). Trimming removed 4 bases at V and 11 bases at J, with 15 bases between. Germline lookup yields CDR1 SGDLS and CDR2 YYNGEE. The CDR3 is 12 amino acids.

The chain recombines TRBV2 with TRBJ1-1; unclear D gene. CDR3 length: 13 residues. The germline CDR1 and CDR2 sequences are SNHLY and FYNNEI. The CDR3 loop is CAIKGPGNTEAFF. For the CDR3, the DNA is TGTGCAATCAAAGGTCCGGGGAACACTGAAGCTTTCTTT.

The chain is built from TRBV6-5 and TRBJ1-1, with D perhaps TRBD1 (6 bases). V lost 7 bases to trimming and J lost 8 bases, with 11 bases between them. The CDR3 contains 11 residues. CDR1 and CDR2 (germline): MNHEY, SVGAGI. The CDR3 coding sequence is TGTGCCAGCACCCTTACAGGGGAAGCTTTCTTT. Its protein product is CASTLTGEAFF.

The chain uses TRBV27 and TRBJ2-7; 10 bases are shared with TRBD1. Germline values: CDR1 MNHEY, CDR2 SMNVEV (reference sequence). The CDR3 extends over 13 amino acids. The V gene end was trimmed by 6 bases and the J gene end by 12 bases; junction bases not matched to a gene: 11. CDR3 loop: CASSHYGGQGWYF. The DNA for the CDR3 is TGTGCCAGCAGCCATTATGGGGGACAGGGGTGGTACTTC.